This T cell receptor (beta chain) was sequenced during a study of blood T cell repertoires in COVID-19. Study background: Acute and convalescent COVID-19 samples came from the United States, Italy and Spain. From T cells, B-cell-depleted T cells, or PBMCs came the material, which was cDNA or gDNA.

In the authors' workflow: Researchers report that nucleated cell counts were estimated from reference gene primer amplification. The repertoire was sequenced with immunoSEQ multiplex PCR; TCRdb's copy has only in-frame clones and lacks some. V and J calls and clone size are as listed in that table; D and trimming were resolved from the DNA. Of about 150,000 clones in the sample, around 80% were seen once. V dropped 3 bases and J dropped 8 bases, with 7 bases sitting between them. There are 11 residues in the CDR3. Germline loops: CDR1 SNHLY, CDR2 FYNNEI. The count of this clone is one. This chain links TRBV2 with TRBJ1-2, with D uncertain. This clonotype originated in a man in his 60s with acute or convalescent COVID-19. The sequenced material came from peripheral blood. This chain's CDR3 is CASSEMGGYTF. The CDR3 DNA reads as TGTGCCAGCAGTGAGATGGGCGGCTACACCTTC.